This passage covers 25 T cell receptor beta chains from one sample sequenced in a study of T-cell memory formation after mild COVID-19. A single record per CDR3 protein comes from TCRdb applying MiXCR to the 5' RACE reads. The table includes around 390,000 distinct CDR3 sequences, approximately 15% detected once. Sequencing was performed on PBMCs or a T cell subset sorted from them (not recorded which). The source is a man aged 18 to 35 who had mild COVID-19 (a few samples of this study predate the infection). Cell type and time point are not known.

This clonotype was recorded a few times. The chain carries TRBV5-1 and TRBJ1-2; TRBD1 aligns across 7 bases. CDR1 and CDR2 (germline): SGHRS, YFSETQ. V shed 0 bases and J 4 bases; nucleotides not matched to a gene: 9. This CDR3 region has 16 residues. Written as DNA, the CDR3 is TGCGCCAGCAGCTTGGAGTCAGGGGGTAGAGTCTATGGCTACACCTTC. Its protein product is CASSLESGGRVYGYTF.

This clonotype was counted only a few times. CDR3 DNA sequence: TGCAGTGCGGAAGGATCCACCGGGGAGCTGTTTTTT. Residues: CSAEGSTGELFF. The V call is TRBV20-1, the J call TRBJ2-2; no reliable D call. This CDR3 is 12 amino acids long. V was trimmed by 6 bases and J by 4 bases, leaving 9 bases between them. Germline V lookup: CDR1 DFQATT, CDR2 SNEGSKA (reference sequence).

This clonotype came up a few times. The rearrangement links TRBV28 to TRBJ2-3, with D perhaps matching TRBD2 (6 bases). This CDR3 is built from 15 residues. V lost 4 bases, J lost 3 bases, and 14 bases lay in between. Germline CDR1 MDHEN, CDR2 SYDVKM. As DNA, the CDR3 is TGTGCCAGCAGTTCCCAGGAGGGTGTGACAGATACGCAGTATTTT. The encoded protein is CASSSQEGVTDTQYF. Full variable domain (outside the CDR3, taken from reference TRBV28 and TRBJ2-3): DVKVTQSSRYLVKRTGEKVFLECVQDMDHENMFWYRQDPGLGLRLIYFSYDVKMKEKGDIPEGYSVSREKKERFSLILESASTNQTSMYLCASSSQEGVTDTQYFGPGTRLTVL.

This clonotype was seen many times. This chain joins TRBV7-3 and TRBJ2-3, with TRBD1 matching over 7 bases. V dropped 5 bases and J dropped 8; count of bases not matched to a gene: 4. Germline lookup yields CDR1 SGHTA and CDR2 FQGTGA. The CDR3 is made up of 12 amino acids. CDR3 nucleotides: TGTGCCAGCAGCCCCCCAGGGGGTACGCAGTATTTT. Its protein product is CASSPPGGTQYF.

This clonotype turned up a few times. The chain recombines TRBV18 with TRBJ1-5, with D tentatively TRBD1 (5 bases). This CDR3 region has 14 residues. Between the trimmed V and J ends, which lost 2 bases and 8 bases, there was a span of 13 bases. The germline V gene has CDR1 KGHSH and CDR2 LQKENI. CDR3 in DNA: TGTGCCAGCTCACCAGACGGCGGACAAAAGCCCCAGCATTTT. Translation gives CASSPDGGQKPQHF.

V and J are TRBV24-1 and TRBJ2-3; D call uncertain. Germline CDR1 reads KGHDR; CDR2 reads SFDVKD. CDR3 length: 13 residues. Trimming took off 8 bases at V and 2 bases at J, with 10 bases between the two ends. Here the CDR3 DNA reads TGTGCCACCACGGCAGGCCTCACAGATACGCAGTATTTT. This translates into CATTAGLTDTQYF.

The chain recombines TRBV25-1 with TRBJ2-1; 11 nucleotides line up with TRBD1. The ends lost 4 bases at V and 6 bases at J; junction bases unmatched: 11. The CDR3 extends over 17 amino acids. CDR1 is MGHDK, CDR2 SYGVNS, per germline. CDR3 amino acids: CASSGLGTGGWGNEQFF. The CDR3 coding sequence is TGTGCCAGCAGTGGCCTCGGGACAGGGGGGTGGGGCAATGAGCAGTTCTTC.

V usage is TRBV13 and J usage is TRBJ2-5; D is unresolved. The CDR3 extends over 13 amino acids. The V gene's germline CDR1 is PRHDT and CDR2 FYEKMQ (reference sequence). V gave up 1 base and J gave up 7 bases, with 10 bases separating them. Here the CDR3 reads CASSLDIEMTQYF. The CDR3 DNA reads TGTGCCAGCAGCTTAGACATAGAAATGACCCAGTACTTC.

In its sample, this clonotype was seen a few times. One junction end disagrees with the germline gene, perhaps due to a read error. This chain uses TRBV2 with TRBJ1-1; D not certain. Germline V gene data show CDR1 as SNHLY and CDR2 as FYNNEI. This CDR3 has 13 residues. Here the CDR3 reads CASSDRPNTEDFF. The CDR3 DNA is TGTGCCAGCAGTGACAGACCGAACACTGAAGATTTCTTT.

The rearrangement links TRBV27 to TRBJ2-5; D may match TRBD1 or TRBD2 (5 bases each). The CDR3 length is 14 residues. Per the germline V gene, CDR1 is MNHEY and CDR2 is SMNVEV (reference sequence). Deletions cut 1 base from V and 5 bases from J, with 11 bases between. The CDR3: CASSLWGRGETQYF. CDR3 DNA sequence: TGTGCCAGCAGTTTATGGGGCCGAGGGGAGACCCAGTACTTC.

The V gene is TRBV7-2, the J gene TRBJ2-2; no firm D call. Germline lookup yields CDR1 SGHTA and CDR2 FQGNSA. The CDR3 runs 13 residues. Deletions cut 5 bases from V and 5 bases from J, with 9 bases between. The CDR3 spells CASSPWETGELFF. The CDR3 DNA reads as TGTGCCAGCAGCCCCTGGGAAACCGGGGAGCTGTTTTTT.

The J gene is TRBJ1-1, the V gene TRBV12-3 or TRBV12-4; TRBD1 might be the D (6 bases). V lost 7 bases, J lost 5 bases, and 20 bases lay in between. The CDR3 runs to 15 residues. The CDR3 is CASTTGGGVSTEAFF. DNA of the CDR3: TGTGCCAGCACCACCGGGGGGGGCGTGTCGACTGAAGCTTTCTTT.

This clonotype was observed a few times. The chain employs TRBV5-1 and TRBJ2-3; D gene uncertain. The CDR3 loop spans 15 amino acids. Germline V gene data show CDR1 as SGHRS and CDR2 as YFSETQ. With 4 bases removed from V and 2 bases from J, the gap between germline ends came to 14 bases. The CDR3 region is CASSPLPGYTDTQYF. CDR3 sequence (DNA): TGCGCCAGCAGCCCCCTCCCCGGGTACACAGATACGCAGTATTTT. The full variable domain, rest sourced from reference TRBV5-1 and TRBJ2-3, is KAGVTQTPRYLIKTRGQQVTLSCSPISGHRSVSWYQQTPGQGLQFLFEYFSETQRNKGNFPGRFSGRQFSNSRSEMNVSTLELGDSALYLCASSPLPGYTDTQYFGPGTRLTVL.

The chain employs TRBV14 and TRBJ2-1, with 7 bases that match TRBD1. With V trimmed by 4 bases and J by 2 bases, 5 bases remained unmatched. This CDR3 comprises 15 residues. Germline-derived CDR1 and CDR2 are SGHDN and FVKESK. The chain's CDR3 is CASSPPGTAYNEQFF. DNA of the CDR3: TGTGCCAGCAGCCCGCCCGGGACAGCCTACAATGAGCAGTTCTTC.

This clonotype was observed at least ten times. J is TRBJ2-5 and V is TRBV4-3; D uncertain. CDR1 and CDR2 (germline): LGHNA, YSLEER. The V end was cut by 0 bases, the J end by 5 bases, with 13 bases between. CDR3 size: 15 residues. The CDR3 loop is CASSQDRRVTETQYF. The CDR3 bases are TGCGCCAGCAGCCAAGATCGAAGGGTTACGGAGACCCAGTACTTC.

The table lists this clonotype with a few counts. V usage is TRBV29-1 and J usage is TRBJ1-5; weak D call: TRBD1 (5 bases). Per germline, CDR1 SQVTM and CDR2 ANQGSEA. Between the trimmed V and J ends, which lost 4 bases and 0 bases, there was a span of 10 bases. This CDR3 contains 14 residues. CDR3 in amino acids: CSVAGDYSNQPQHF. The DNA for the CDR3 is TGCAGCGTTGCGGGGGACTATAGCAATCAGCCCCAGCATTTT. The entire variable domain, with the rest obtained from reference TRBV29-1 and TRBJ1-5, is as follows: SAVISQKPSRDICQRGTSLTIQCQVDSQVTMMFWYRQQPGQSLTLIATANQGSEATYESGFVIDKFPISRPNLTFSTLTVSNMSPEDSSIYLCSVAGDYSNQPQHFGDGTRLSIL.

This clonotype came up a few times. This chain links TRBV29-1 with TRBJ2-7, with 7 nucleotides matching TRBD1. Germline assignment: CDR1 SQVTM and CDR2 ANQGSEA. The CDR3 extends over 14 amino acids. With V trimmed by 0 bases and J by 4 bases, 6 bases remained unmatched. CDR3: CSVEDQARGYEQYF. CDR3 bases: TGCAGCGTTGAAGATCAAGCCAGGGGGTACGAGCAGTACTTC.

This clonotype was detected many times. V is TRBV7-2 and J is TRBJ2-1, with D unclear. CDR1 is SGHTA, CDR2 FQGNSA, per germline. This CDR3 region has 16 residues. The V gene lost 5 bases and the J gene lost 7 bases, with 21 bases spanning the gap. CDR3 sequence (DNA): TGTGCCAGCAGCACGGTTGGGGATCCGACCATGAATGAGCAGTTCTTC. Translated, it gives CASSTVGDPTMNEQFF.

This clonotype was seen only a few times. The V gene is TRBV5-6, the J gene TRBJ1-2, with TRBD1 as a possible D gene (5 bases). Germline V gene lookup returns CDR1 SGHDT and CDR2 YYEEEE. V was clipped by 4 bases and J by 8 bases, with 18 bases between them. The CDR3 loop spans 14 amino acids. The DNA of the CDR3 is TGTGCCAGCAGCATAGCCGGGGCCCTTCACGGCTACACCTTC. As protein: CASSIAGALHGYTF.

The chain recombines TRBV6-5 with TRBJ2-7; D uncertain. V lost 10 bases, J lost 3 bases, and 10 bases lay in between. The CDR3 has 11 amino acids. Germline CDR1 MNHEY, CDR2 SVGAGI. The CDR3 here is CATGRLYEQYF. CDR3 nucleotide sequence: TGTGCCACCGGACGTCTCTACGAGCAGTACTTC.

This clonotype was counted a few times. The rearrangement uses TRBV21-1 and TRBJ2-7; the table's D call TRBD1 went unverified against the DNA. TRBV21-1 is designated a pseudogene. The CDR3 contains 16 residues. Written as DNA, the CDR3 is TGTGCCAGCAGCATGGCTCTGGGGACGGGGACCTACGAGCAGTACTTC. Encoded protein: CASSMALGTGTYEQYF.

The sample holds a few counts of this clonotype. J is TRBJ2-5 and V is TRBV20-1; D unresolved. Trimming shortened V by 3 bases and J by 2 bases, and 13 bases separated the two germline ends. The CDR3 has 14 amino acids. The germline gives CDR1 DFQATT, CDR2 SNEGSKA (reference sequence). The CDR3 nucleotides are TGCAGTGCTAGGGAACCAGCGTTACAAGAGACCCAGTACTTC. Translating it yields CSAREPALQETQYF.

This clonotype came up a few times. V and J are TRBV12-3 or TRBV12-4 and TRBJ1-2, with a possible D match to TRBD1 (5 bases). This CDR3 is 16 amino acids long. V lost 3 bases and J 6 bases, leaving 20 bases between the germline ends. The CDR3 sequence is CASSFLSTWQGDGYTF. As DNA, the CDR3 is TGTGCCAGCAGTTTTCTCTCTACGTGGCAGGGAGATGGCTACACCTTC.

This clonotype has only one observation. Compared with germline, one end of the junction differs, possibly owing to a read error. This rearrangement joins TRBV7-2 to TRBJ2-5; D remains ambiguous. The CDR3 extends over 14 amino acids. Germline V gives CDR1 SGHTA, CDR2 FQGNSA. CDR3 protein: CASTLQIPRETQYF. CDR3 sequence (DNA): TGTGCCAGCACCTTACAAATCCCACGAGAGACCCAGTACTTC.

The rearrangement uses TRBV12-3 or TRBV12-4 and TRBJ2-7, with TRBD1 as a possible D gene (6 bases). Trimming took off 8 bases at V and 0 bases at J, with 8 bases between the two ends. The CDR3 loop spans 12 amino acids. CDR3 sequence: CASGGRSYEQYF. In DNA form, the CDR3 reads TGTGCCAGCGGGGGCCGCTCCTACGAGCAGTACTTC.